What follows are 2 T cell receptor beta chains derived from one specimen sequenced in a study of blood T cell repertoires in COVID-19. Clones were read by immunoSEQ multiplex PCR, and TCRdb kept only the in-frame ones, dropping some. The sample consists of a few hundred thousand clones, approximately 90% of them appearing once. Sequencing input: peripheral blood. These receptor sequences come from a woman in her twenties or thirties with COVID-19, enrolled during active disease.

The rearrangement uses TRBV28 and TRBJ2-3; D unclear. CDR3 size: 12 residues. Germline-derived CDR1 and CDR2 are MDHEN and SYDVKM. Deletions cut 5 bases from V and 0 bases from J, with 3 bases between. This CDR3 reads CASSLSTDTQYF. CDR3 coding DNA: TGTGCCAGCAGTCTCAGCACAGATACGCAGTATTTT.

The chain recombines TRBV24-1 with TRBJ2-5, with D maybe TRBD1 (6 bases). Germline lookup yields CDR1 KGHDR and CDR2 SFDVKD. V gave up 7 bases and J gave up 4 bases, with 12 bases separating them. CDR3 length: 13 amino acids. In nucleotides, the CDR3 is TGTGCCACCAGCAGACAGGCGAGAGAGACCCAGTACTTC. Translating it yields CATSRQARETQYF.